These T cell receptor beta chains were read from a single sample in a study of beta chain features in type 1 diabetes. Clones were read by immunoSEQ multiplex PCR, and TCRdb kept only the in-frame ones, dropping some. The sample yields about half a million clones, approximately 31% seen once. The sequencing input was naive CD4+ T cells from blood. These receptors were collected from a man between 18 and 35 years old in good health. The CDR3 runs from the conserved cysteine through the conserved F or W. A D gene is named only where the DNA matches it firmly. For some rows the clone size is stated as once, few or many, or as a class when expanded; others skip it.

V	J	size	D	DNA	CDR3
TRBV6-5	TRBJ2-1	few	.	TGTGCCAGCAGTTACGGGGGGAGCTCCTACAATGAGCAGTTCTTC	CASSYGGSSYNEQFF
TRBV2	TRBJ1-2	.	.	TGTGCCAGCAGCCCAGGGGCCCATGGCTACACCTTC	CASSPGAHGYTF
TRBV5-6	TRBJ2-7	.	.	TGTGCCAGCAGCTTAAGAAAAATCCACGAGCAGTACTTC	CASSLRKIHEQYF
TRBV10-3	TRBJ2-5	.	.	TGTGCCATCAGTGACTTCCAGGGAAAGAGGGCCCAAGAGACCCAGTACTTC	CAISDFQGKRAQETQYF
TRBV28	TRBJ2-5	.	TRBD1	TGTGCCAGCAGGGGGGGACAGGGAGAGACCCAGTACTTC	CASRGGQGETQYF
TRBV6-1	TRBJ2-7	once	.	TGTGCCAGCAGCCGGGGGCCGTACGAGCAGTACTTC	CASSRGPYEQYF
TRBV29-1	TRBJ2-1	.	TRBD2	TGCAGCGTTGACCTAGCGGGAGGCCAAAGAACTAATTACAATGAGCAGTTCTTC	CSVDLAGGQRTNYNEQFF
TRBV5-1	TRBJ2-5	.	TRBD1	TGCGCCAGCAGCTTGTTTGAGGGGGCTGAAGAGACCCAGTACTTC	CASSLFEGAEETQYF
TRBV5-1	TRBJ2-5	.	.	TGCGCCAGCAGCTTGCAAGAGACCCAGTACTTC	CASSLQETQYF
TRBV30	TRBJ1-2	few	TRBD1	TGTGCCTGGAGTGTGGGACAGGGGAACGGCTACACCTTC	CAWSVGQGNGYTF
TRBV5-1	TRBJ2-1	.	TRBD2	TGCGCCAGCAGCTCAATGCTAGCGGGAGTCGACAATGAGCAGTTCTTC	CASSSMLAGVDNEQFF
TRBV10-3	TRBJ2-1	few	.	TGTGCCAGCCTGGAGGGGGAATCCTACAATGAGCAGTTCTTC	CASLEGESYNEQFF
TRBV27	TRBJ2-7	few	.	TGTGCCAGCAGTCGGTTATCTGTGGGTCGGGCTTACGAGCAGTACTTC	CASSRLSVGRAYEQYF
TRBV25-1	TRBJ2-1	few	.	TGTGCCAGCAGTTCCCCGGGTACTAGAAGAGAGTTCTTC	CASSSPGTRREFF
TRBV4-3	TRBJ2-5	few	.	TGCGCCAGCAGCCAAGATCCCCGGTGGGGGGAGACCCAGTACTTC	CASSQDPRWGETQYF
TRBV5-1	TRBJ2-1	.	TRBD2	TGCGCCAGCAGCGCTAGCGGGAGGGACCACAATGAGCAGTTCTTC	CASSASGRDHNEQFF
TRBV30	TRBJ1-4	few	.	TGTGCCTGGAGTCCCGGGGGGGCGGCGAGAGAAAAACTGTTTTTT	CAWSPGGAAREKLFF
TRBV30	TRBJ2-5	few	.	TGTGCCTGGAGTGTAGGCGGGGATGGGGAGACCCAGTACTTC	CAWSVGGDGETQYF
TRBV27	TRBJ2-3	once	TRBD2	TGTGCCAGCAGTCCCCCTTGGGGGTTAGCGGGAGATACGCAGTATTTT	CASSPPWGLAGDTQYF
TRBV30	TRBJ2-1	.	.	TGTGCCTGGAGTGTTTGGAGCTACAATGAGCAGTTCTTC	CAWSVWSYNEQFF
TRBV25-1	TRBJ1-1	.	.	TGTGCCAGCAGTGAACTGTGGAACACTGAAGCTTTCTTT	CASSELWNTEAFF
TRBV29-1	TRBJ2-1	.	TRBD1	TGCAGCGTCGCGGACAGGTTAGCCTACAATGAGCAGTTCTTC	CSVADRLAYNEQFF
TRBV29-1	TRBJ1-1	few	.	TGCAGCGTTCGGCCTAACCTGGGTCCGGGAGCCGAAGCTTTCTTT	CSVRPNLGPGAEAFF
TRBV19	TRBJ2-7	.	TRBD1	TGTGCCAGTAGTCCCCACAGGGGCGAGCAGTACTTC	CASSPHRGEQYF
TRBV5-1	TRBJ2-1	.	.	TGCGCCAGCAGCTTGGGATCCACGGGTGAGCAGTTCTTC	CASSLGSTGEQFF
TRBV28	TRBJ1-2	few	.	TGTGCCAGCAGTCAAAGACCCTATGGCTACACCTTC	CASSQRPYGYTF
TRBV4-2	TRBJ2-5	.	TRBD1	TGTGCCAGCAGCCAAGATCCGCAGGGGGCTTGGGAGACCCAGTACTTC	CASSQDPQGAWETQYF
TRBV7-6	TRBJ2-6	few	.	TGTGCCAGCAGCCAGCCGACTGGGGCCAACGTCCTGACTTTC	CASSQPTGANVLTF
TRBV28	TRBJ2-5	.	.	TGTGCCAGCAGTCCTCCCCGAGAGACCCAGTACTTC	CASSPPRETQYF
TRBV7-3	TRBJ2-2	.	TRBD1	TGTGCCAGCAGCTCTAGACAGGGACCAACCGGGGAGCTGTTTTTT	CASSSRQGPTGELFF
TRBV28	TRBJ2-3	few	.	TGTGCCAGCAGTTTACCGCGTACGGGTGCAGATACGCAGTATTTT	CASSLPRTGADTQYF
TRBV6-4	TRBJ2-6	.	TRBD1	TGTGCCAGCCGATCGACAGGGGGCTCTGGGGCCAACGTCCTGACTTTC	CASRSTGGSGANVLTF
TRBV30	TRBJ1-4	.	.	TGTGCCTGGAGTCAGGACCATAATGAAAAACTGTTTTTT	CAWSQDHNEKLFF
TRBV6-1	TRBJ2-7	few	TRBD2	TGTGCCAGCAGTCAGCGGGAGGGCCGCTACGAGCAGTACTTC	CASSQREGRYEQYF
TRBV7-6	TRBJ2-2	.	.	TGTGCCAGCAGCCCCCGGGACGGGAACACCGGGGAGCTGTTTTTT	CASSPRDGNTGELFF
TRBV7-6	TRBJ1-4	.	TRBD1	TGTGCCAGCAGCAGAGGGACAGGGATCGATAATGAAAAACTGTTTTTT	CASSRGTGIDNEKLFF
TRBV27	TRBJ2-7	.	.	TGTGCCAGCAGTCCCGGGGATGGGCCTCGCGAGCAGTACTTC	CASSPGDGPREQYF
TRBV30	TRBJ1-1	.	.	TGTGCCTGGAGCCAGCGATTGGGGGGTGAAGCTTTCTTT	CAWSQRLGGEAFF
TRBV25-1	TRBJ2-7	.	.	TGTGCCAGCAGTGAATTGGGGACGGCTAGCGACGAGCAGTACTTC	CASSELGTASDEQYF
TRBV7-2	TRBJ2-5	.	.	TGTGCCAGCAGCCTCAAAGAGACCCAGTACTTC	CASSLKETQYF
TRBV4-1	TRBJ2-1	.	TRBD2	TGCGCCAGCAGCAAGGACTTACAGGCTAGCGGGAGGGAGTCGGTTCGGTTCTTC	CASSKDLQASGRESVRFF
TRBV6-4	TRBJ1-2	few	.	TGTGCCAGCAGTGACGGACTCTATGGCTACACCTTC	CASSDGLYGYTF
TRBV5-1	TRBJ2-7	few	TRBD1	TGCGCCAGCAGCCTCGACAGGGATTTCAACGAGCAGTACTTC	CASSLDRDFNEQYF
TRBV13	TRBJ2-3	once	.	TGTGCCAGCAGACAAAGGTTAGGCGTAACCCTCACAGATACGCAGTATTTT	CASRQRLGVTLTDTQYF
TRBV30	TRBJ2-1	few	TRBD1	TGTGCCTGGAGTGTAAGGGACAGGGCTTACAATGAGCAGTTCTTC	CAWSVRDRAYNEQFF
TRBV30	TRBJ1-1	few	.	TGTGCCTGGAGTGTACGAGCAGGAGACACTGAAGCTTTCTTT	CAWSVRAGDTEAFF
TRBV5-6	TRBJ1-5	.	.	TGTGCCAGCAGCTTGTCGGGGGGTAGCAATCAGCCCCAGCATTTT	CASSLSGGSNQPQHF
TRBV30	TRBJ2-4	.	.	TGTGCCTGGAGGGGAGGAGCTCTAGCCAAAAACATTCAGTACTTC	CAWRGGALAKNIQYF
TRBV10-3	TRBJ2-1	few	.	TGTGCCTCACAGACAGACTCCTACAATGAGCAGTTCTTC	CASQTDSYNEQFF
TRBV27	TRBJ1-5	.	TRBD1	TGTGCCAGCAGTTTAATACAGGGGGCCCAGCCCCAGCATTTT	CASSLIQGAQPQHF
TRBV10-2	TRBJ1-1	few	.	TGCGCCAGCAGGATTGGGGGTATGAACACTGAAGCTTTCTTT	CASRIGGMNTEAFF
TRBV6-1	TRBJ2-3	.	.	TGTGCCAGCAGTGAATTCATACCCCGAGGAGGACCCACAGATACGCAGTATTTT	CASSEFIPRGGPTDTQYF
TRBV6-1	TRBJ2-7	.	.	TGTGCCAGCAGTGATGGGTGGTATTCCTACGAGCAGTACTTC	CASSDGWYSYEQYF
TRBV29-1	TRBJ2-1	few	.	TGCAGCGCCGGGGGCTGGGCCTCCTACAATGAGCAGTTCTTC	CSAGGWASYNEQFF
TRBV25-1	TRBJ2-4	.	TRBD1	TGTGCCAGCAGTGAATCGGCAGGGGGCGGAAACATTCAGTACTTC	CASSESAGGGNIQYF
TRBV19	TRBJ1-2	.	.	TGTGCCAGTAGCTTGGACGGAACTAACTATGGCTACACCTTC	CASSLDGTNYGYTF
TRBV4-1	TRBJ2-4	few	.	TGCGCCAGCAGCCCGACTAGACTAGCCAAAAACATTCAGTACTTC	CASSPTRLAKNIQYF